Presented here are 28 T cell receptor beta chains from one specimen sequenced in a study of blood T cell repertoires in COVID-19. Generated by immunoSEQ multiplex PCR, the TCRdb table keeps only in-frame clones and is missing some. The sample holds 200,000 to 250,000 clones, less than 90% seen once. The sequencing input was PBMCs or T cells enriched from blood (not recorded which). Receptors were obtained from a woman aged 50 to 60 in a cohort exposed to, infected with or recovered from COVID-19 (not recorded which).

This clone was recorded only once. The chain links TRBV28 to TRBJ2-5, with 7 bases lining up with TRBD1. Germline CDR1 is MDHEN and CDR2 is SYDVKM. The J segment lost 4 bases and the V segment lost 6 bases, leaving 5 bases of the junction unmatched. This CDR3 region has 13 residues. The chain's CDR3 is CASRQQGPETQYF. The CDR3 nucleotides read TGTGCCAGCAGGCAACAGGGGCCAGAGACCCAGTACTTC.

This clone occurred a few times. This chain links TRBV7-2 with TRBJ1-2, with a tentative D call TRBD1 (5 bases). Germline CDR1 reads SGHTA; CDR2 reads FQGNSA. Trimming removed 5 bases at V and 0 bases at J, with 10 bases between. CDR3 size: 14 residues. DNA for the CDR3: TGTGCCAGCAGCCTCGGGGGGGCTAACTATGGCTACACCTTC. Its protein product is CASSLGGANYGYTF.

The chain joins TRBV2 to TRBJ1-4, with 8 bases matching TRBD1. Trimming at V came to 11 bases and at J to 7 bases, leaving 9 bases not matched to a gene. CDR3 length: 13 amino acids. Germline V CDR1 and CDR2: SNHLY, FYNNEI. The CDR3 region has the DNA TGTGCCGGCCGACAGGGACAGGCTGAAAAACTGTTTTTT. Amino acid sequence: CAGRQGQAEKLFF.

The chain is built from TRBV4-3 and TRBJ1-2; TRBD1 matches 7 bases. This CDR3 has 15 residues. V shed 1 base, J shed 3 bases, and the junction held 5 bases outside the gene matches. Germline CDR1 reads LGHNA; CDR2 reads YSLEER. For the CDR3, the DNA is TGCGCCAGCAGCCAAGCCACAGGACAGGACTATGGCTACACCTTC. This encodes CASSQATGQDYGYTF.

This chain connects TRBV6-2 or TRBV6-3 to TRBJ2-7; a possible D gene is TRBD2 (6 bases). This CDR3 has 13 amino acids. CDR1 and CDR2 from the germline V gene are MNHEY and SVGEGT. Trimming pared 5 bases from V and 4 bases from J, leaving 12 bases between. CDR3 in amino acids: CASSREIQYEQYF. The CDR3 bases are TGTGCCAGCAGTCGGGAGATCCAATACGAGCAGTACTTC.

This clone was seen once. The CDR3 nucleotides are TGCAGCGTCGACAGGGGCACAGATACGCAGTATTTT. This encodes CSVDRGTDTQYF. The chain is built from TRBV29-1 and TRBJ2-3; 7 nucleotides agree with TRBD1. CDR3 length equals 12 residues. CDR1 is SQVTM, CDR2 ANQGSEA, per germline. The V and J ends lost 6 bases and 1 base, in that order; junction bases with no gene match: 1.

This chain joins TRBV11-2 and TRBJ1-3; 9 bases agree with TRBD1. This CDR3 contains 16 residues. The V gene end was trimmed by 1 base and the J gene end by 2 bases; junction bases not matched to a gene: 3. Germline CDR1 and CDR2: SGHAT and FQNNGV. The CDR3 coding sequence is TGTGCCAGCAGCTTAGTGGGACAGGGCCCTGGAAACACCATATATTTT. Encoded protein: CASSLVGQGPGNTIYF.

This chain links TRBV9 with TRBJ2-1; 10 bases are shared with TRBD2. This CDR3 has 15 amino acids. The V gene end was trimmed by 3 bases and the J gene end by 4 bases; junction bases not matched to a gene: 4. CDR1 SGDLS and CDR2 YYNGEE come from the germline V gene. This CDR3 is CASSELAGSYNEQFF. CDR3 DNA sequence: TGTGCCAGCAGCGAACTAGCGGGGTCTTACAATGAGCAGTTCTTC.

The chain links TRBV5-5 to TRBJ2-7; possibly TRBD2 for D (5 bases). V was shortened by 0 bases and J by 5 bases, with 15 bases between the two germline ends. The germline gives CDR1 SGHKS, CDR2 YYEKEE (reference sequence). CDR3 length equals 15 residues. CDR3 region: CASSLASRGFDEQYF. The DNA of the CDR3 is TGTGCCAGCAGCTTGGCCTCACGGGGTTTTGACGAGCAGTACTTC.

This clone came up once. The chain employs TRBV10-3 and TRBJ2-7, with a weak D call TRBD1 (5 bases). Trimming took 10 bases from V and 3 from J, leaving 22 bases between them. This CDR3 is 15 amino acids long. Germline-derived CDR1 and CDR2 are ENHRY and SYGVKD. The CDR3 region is CATAPTGNLFYEQYF. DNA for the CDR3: TGTGCCACCGCACCCACAGGAAACTTATTCTACGAGCAGTACTTC.

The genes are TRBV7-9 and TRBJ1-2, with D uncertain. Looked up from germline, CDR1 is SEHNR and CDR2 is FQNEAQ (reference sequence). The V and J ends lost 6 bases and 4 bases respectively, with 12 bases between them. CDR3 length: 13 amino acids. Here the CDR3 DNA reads TGTGCCAGCAGTGCTGACAACCCCTATGGCTACACCTTC. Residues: CASSADNPYGYTF.

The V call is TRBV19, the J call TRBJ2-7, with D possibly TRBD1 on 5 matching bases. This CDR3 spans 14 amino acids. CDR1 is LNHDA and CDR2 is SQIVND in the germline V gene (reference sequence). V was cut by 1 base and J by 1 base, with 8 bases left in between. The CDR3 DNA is TGTGCCAGTAGTATAGGAAAGGGGTCCTACGAGCAGTACTTC. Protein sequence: CASSIGKGSYEQYF.

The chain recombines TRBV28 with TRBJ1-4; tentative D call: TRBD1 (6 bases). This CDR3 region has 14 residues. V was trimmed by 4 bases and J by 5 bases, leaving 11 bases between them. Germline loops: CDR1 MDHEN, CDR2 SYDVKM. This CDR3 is CASSYRAPNEKLFF. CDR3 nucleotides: TGTGCCAGCAGTTACAGGGCGCCCAATGAAAAACTGTTTTTT.

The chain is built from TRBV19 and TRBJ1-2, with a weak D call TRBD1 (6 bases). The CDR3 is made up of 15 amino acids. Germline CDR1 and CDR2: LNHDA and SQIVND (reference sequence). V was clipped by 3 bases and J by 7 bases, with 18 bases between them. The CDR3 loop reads CASSINLSGGAGYTF. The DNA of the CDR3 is TGTGCCAGTAGTATTAATCTGTCGGGGGGCGCTGGCTACACCTTC.

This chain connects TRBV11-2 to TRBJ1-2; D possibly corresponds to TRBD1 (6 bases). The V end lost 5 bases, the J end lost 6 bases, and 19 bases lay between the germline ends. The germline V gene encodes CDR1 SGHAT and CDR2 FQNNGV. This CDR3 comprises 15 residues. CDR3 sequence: CASSPQAGVSHGYTF. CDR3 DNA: TGTGCCAGCAGCCCCCAGGCAGGGGTTAGTCATGGCTACACCTTC.

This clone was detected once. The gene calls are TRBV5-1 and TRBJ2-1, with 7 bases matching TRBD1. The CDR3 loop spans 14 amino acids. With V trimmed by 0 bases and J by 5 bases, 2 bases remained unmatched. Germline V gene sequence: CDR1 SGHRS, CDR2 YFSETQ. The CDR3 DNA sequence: TGCGCCAGCAGCTTGGTAGGGACAGACAATGAGCAGTTCTTC. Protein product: CASSLVGTDNEQFF. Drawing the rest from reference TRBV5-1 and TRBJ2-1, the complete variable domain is KAGVTQTPRYLIKTRGQQVTLSCSPISGHRSVSWYQQTPGQGLQFLFEYFSETQRNKGNFPGRFSGRQFSNSRSEMNVSTLELGDSALYLCASSLVGTDNEQFFGPGTRLTVL.

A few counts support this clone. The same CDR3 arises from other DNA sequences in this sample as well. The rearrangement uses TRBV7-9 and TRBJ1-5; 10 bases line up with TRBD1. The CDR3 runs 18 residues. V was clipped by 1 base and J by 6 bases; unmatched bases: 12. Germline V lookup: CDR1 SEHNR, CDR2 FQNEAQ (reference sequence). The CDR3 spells CASSLDYGDRGGGQPQHF. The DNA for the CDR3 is TGTGCCAGCAGCTTAGATTATGGGGACAGGGGTGGCGGTCAGCCCCAGCATTTT.

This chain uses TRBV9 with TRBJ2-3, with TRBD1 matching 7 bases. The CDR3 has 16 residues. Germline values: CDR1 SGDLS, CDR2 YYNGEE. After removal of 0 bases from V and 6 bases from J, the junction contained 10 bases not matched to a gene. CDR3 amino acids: CASSVEGQPSGDTQYF. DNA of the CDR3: TGTGCCAGCAGCGTAGAGGGACAGCCCTCCGGGGATACGCAGTATTTT.

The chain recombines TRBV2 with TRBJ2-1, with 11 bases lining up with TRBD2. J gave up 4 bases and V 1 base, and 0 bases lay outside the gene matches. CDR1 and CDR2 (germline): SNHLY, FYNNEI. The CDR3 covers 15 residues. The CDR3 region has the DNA TGTGCCAGCAGTGAAGGGACTAGCGGGTACAATGAGCAGTTCTTC. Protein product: CASSEGTSGYNEQFF. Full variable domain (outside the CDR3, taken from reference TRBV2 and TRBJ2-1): EPEVTQTPSHQVTQMGQEVILRCVPISNHLYFYWYRQILGQKVEFLVSFYNNEISEKSEIFDDQFSVERPDGSNFTLKIRSTKLEDSAMYFCASSEGTSGYNEQFFGPGTRLTVL.

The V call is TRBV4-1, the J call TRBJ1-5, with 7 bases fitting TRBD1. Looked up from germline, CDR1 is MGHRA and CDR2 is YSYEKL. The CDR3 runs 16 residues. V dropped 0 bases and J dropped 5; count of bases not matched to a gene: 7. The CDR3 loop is CASSQDHGTAYQPQHF. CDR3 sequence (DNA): TGCGCCAGCAGCCAAGATCACGGGACAGCATATCAGCCCCAGCATTTT.

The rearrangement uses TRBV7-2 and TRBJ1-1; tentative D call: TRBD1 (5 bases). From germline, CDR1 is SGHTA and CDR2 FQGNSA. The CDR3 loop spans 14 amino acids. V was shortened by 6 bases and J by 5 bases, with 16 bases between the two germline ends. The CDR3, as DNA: TGTGCCAGCAGGTTGGGTGAAGGGGCGACTGAAGCTTTCTTT. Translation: CASRLGEGATEAFF.

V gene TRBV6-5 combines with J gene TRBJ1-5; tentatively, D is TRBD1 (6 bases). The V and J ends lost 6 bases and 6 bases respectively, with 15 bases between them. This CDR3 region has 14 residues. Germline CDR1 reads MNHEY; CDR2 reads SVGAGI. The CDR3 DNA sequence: TGTGCCAGCAGCCGCGCAGGGGTGGGTCAGCCCCAGCATTTT. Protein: CASSRAGVGQPQHF.

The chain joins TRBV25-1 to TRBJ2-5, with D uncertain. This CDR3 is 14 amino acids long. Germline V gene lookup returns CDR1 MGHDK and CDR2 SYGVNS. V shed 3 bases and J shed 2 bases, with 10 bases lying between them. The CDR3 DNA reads TGTGCCAGCAGTGATCTAGGTCATCAAGAGACCCAGTACTTC. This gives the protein CASSDLGHQETQYF.

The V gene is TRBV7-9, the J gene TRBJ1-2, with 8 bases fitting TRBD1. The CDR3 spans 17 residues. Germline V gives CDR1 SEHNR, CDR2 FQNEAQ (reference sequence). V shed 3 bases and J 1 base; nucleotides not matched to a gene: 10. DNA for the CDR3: TGTGCCAGCAGCTTCTATCCCCGGGACAGGATTAACTATGGCTACACCTTC. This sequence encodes CASSFYPRDRINYGYTF.

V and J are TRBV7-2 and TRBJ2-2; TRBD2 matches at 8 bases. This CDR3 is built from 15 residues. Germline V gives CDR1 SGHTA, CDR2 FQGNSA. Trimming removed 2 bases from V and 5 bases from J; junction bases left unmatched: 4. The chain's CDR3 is CASSLTGGETGELFF. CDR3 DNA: TGTGCCAGCAGCTTAACCGGGGGGGAGACCGGGGAGCTGTTTTTT. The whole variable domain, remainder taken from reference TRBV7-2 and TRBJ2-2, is GAGVSQSPSNKVTEKGKDVELRCDPISGHTALYWYRQSLGQGLEFLIYFQGNSAPDKSGLPSDRFSAERTGGSVSTLTIQRTQQEDSAVYLCASSLTGGETGELFFGEGSRLTVL.

The CDR3 region is CASSLSGQGNTIYF. CDR3 coding DNA: TGTGCCAGCAGCCTGTCGGGACAGGGAAACACCATATATTTT. The chain carries TRBV3-1 (or the pseudogene TRBV3-2) and TRBJ1-3; 7 nucleotides line up with TRBD1. This CDR3 comprises 14 residues. V was clipped by 4 bases and J by 4 bases; unmatched bases: 4. Per germline, CDR1 LGHDT and CDR2 YNNKEL (reference sequence).

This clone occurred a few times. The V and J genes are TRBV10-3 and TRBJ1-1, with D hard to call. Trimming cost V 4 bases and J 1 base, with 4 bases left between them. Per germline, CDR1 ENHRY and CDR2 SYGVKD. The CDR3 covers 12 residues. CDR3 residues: CAISGGNTEAFF. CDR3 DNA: TGTGCCATCAGTGGAGGGAACACTGAAGCTTTCTTT.

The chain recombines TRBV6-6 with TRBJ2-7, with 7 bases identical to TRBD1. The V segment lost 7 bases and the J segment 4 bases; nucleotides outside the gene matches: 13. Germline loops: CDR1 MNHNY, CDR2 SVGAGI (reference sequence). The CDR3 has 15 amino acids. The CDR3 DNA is TGTGCCAGCAATAAAGAACCGGGACAGCTTTACGAGCAGTACTTC. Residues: CASNKEPGQLYEQYF.